This paragraph reports one T cell receptor (beta chain). This clonotype was recorded a few times. The clone's antigen remains unknown. No base qualities exist here, and no much larger clone lies one base off it. This entry comes from a study of CD8+CD57+ T cells in acquired aplastic anemia (dated by TCRdb to 2016 to 2019). About the investigation overall: On average, sorted CD4+ and CD8+ cells yielded around 3.1 ug of extracted DNA, with a range of about 0.17 to 27.4 ug. Mean read counts for healthy donor samples were 10 million to 10.8 million for CD4+ cells and roughly 12 million for CD8+ cells. Findings and caveats that apply to the study as a whole: Around 28 CD8+ CDR3 sequences were found to be shared between patients and controls, but these sequences appeared to be highly expressed in patients and within the immunodominant clones of the patients. CD8+ Simpson's diversity did not differ significantly between patients and healthy controls (P=0.060).

In the study, sorted CD4+ and CD8+ blood T cells from patients with severe aplastic anemia and from healthy subjects underwent deep sequencing of TCR repertoires. Ficoll-Paque density gradient centrifugation was used to isolate peripheral blood mononuclear cells. Before DNA extraction, CD4+ and CD8+ T cells were sorted by FACS or by magnetic beads. The CDR3 has 17 amino acids, counting the end cysteine and phenylalanine. Only CDR3 DNA is held: 51 bases, read in frame from base 1. V is cut by 9 bases and J by 0 bases, and the space between the germline ends is 21 bases. CDR1 and CDR2 are read off the germline V gene as MGHDK and SYGVNS. Genomic DNA served as template for TCR beta VDJ combination and CDR3 sequence profiling. An Illumina HiSeq 2000 was the platform used for TCR repertoire sequencing. From the authors' description of their analysis: TRBV/TRBJ rearrangement plots, CDR3 size and DJ length profiles, and Simpson's diversity index were used to assess repertoires. The most abundant DNA sequence in the deep sequencing data was taken as the immunodominant clone. CDR3 amino acid sequences were checked for sharing between subjects and were compared against published repertoires and the VDJdb database. Using fastp at Q25 and MiXCR, TCRdb reprocessed the public reads and kept productive beta chains. Each entry is one CDR3 protein sequence, shown with its most common DNA and genes. These V and J calls derive from TCRdb rather than the authors' analysis. The sample table contains 80,000 or so distinct CDR3 sequences; only one count was recorded for less than 60% of them. About 66% of the sample belongs to the ten largest clones.

Here the chain combines TRBV25-1 and TRBJ2-4; the D region possibly corresponds to TRBD2 (6 bases align). This clonotype was sampled from a human donor in good health, serving as a control. Input material: sorted CD4+, CD8+, or CD8+CD57+ T cells (not recorded which) from PBMCs. CDR3 reads: CASSIDAGGIAKNIQYF. In nucleotides, the sequence is TGTGCCAGTAGTATAGACGCCGGGGGTATAGCCAAAAACATTCAGTACTTC.